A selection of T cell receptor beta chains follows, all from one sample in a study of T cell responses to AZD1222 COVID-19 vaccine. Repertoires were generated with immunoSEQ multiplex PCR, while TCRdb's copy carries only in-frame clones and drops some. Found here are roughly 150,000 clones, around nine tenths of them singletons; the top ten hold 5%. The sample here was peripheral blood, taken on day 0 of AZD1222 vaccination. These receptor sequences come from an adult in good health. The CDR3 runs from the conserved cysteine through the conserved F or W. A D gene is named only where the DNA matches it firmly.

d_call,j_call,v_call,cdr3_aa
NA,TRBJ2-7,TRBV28,CASSPHYEQYF
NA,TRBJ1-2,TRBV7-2,CASSLSEIAYYGYTF
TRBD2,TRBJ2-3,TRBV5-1,CASSLEDGRRTDTQYF
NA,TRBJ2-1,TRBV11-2,CASSPSHKRNNEQFF
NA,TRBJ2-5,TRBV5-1,CASSVIGQTGETQYF
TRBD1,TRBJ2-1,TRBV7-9,CASSPPGTGAYNEQFF
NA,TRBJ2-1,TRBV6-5,CASRDREQFF
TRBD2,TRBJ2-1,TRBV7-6,CASSLAGTSGSYNEQFF
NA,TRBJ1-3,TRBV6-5,CASSKSFSGNTIYF
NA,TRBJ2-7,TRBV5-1,CASSPGDRTYEQYF
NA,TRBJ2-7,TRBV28,CASSLYSIFGQYF
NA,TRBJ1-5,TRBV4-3,CASSQETWGQPQHF
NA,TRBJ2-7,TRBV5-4,CASSLSGRVGGEQYF
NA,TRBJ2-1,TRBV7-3,CASNSGESYNEQFF
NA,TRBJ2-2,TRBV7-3,CASSLGPAAGELFF
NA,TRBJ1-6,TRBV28,CASGSLGTGNSPLHF
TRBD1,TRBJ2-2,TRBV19,CASSRDRGVTGELFF
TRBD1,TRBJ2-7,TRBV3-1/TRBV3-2,CASSQDGDRILLDEQYF
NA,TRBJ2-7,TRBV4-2,CASSQVSGDQYEQYF
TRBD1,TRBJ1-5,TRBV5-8,CASSPGQVNQPQHF
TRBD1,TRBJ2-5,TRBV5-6,CASSAQTGGKTQYF
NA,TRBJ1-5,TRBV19,CASRPTMTGQPQHF
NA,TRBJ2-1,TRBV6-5,CASSYSRGVGNEQFF
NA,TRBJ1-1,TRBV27,CASSFWGRTEAFF
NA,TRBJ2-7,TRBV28,CASSSEAPFGEQYF
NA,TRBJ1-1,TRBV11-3,CASSFTTNTEAFF
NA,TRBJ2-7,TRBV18,CASSQRGGYEQYF
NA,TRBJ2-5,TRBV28,CASSLQTGLQETQYF
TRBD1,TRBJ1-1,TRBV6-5,CASRTGTEKNTEAFF
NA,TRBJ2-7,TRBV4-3,CASSQGSDPPYEQYF
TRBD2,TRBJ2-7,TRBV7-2,CASSNRLAGGPAEQYF
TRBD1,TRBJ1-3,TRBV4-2,CASSQSEGASGNTIYF
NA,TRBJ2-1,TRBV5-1,CASSHRSGATTYNEQFF
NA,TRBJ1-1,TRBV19,CASTHRMNTEAFF
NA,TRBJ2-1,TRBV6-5,CASRSSLANFNEQFF
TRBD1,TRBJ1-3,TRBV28,CASSQGQVGGNTIYF
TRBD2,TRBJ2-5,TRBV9,CASSVGLAGGLETQYF
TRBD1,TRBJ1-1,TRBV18,CASSPPIQGAMNTEAFF
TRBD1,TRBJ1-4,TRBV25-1,CASSDPGQGEKLFF
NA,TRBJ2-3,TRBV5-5,CASSLGPSTDTQYF
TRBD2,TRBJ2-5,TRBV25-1,CASSESVAGETQYF
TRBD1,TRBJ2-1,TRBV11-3,CASSLDQSGTGAYNEQFF
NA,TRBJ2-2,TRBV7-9,CASSLAPGFNTGELFF
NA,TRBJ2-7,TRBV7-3,CASSLTPGSGYEQYF
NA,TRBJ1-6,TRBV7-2,CASSPLAASRALHF
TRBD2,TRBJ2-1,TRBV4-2,CASSQGVAGDDEQFF
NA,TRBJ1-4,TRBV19,CASSISTAEWNEKLFF
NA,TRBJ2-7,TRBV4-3,CASSQDRLYEQYF
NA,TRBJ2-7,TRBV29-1,CSVTKGSLTYEQYF
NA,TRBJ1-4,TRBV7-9,CASSLRGTNEKLFF
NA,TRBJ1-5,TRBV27,CASSLFFPSNQPQHF